This T cell receptor (beta chain) derives from a study of blood T cell repertoires in COVID-19. Across the study: PBMCs, B-cell-depleted T cells, or T cells provided the cDNA or gDNA that made up the material.

In the source study's methods: Estimated nucleated cell counts came from reference gene primer amplification. Sequenced by immunoSEQ multiplex PCR; TCRdb stores in-frame clones only, minus some. V, J and clone size derive from that table, while D and trimming were established from the DNA sequence. The data hold about 150,000 clones, with approximately 87% observed a single time. Germline loops: CDR1 SGHNT, CDR2 YYREEE (reference sequence). Losses at the gene ends were 4 bases for V and 7 bases for J; bases not matched to a gene: 4. The CDR3 has 14 residues. This TCR was sampled from a man in his fifties with active COVID-19. Sequences were obtained from peripheral blood. The chain recombines TRBV5-4 with TRBJ1-6, with 8 bases identical to TRBD1. This CDR3 reads CASSLDRVNSPLHF. Written as DNA, the CDR3 is TGTGCCAGCAGCCTGGACAGGGTCAATTCACCCCTCCACTTT. The entire variable domain, with the rest obtained from reference TRBV5-4 and TRBJ1-6, is as follows: ETGVTQSPTHLIKTRGQQVTLRCSSQSGHNTVSWYQQALGQGPQFIFQYYREEENGRGNFPPRFSGLQFPNYSSELNVNALELDDSALYLCASSLDRVNSPLHFGNGTRLTVT.